This T cell receptor beta chain derives from a study of post-analysis software for immune sequencing data. Study-wide results and limits: Clustering by F measure revealed strong co-clustering among samples prepared together in one batch. Controls showed lower frequencies than patients for five TRBV segments, and TRBV5-6, TRBV5-1 and TRBV20-1 were among these.

TCR beta libraries were prepared from cDNA with unique molecular identifiers. A single record per CDR3 protein comes from TCRdb applying MiXCR to the PCR reads. The sample carries 750,000 to 900,000 distinct CDR3 sequences, 46% recorded once. The germline V gene encodes CDR1 LNHNV and CDR2 YYDKDF (reference sequence). Losses at the gene ends were 1 base for V and 6 bases for J; bases not matched to a gene: 11. There are 16 residues in the CDR3. This clonotype has only a few counts. Antigen specificity is unknown. This receptor was obtained from a girl aged 10-17 years with multiple sclerosis. This chain connects TRBV15 to TRBJ2-7; 8 positions match TRBD2. The sample consisted of blood. CDR3 coding DNA: TGTGCCACCAGCAGAGTTAGCGGGGCCACTCCATCCGAGCAGTACTTC. Protein product: CATSRVSGATPSEQYF.